This section outlines one T cell receptor beta chain sequence together with its context. Its antigen is currently unknown. The sample is drawn from a study of graft-versus-host responses after intestinal transplantation. Study overall: Recipients were all induced with anti-thymocyte globulin, then given tacrolimus and steroids for roughly 3 years.

This CDR3 is built from 16 residues. The V and J ends lost 5 bases and 1 base respectively, with 17 bases between them. CDR1 and CDR2 from the germline V gene are MDHEN and SYDVKM. Overall study results and limits: In recipient marrow, GvH clones were found, and some appeared first in ileum or blood. Early after transplant, HvG clones declined as circulating GvH clones peaked. High graft-versus-host to host-versus-graft T cell clonal ratios marked allografts of patients with graft-donor macrochimerism.

Some clones are missing from TCRdb's copy, which holds only in-frame ones; the method was immunoSEQ multiplex PCR. The table has approximately 75,000 clones, 90% seen once. The clonotype comes from a human donor who was the organ donor for an intestinal transplant. The V call is TRBV28, the J call TRBJ2-5; weak D call: TRBD2 (7 bases). The material sequenced was unstimulated CD8+ T cells sorted from spleen or lymph node cells, taken before transplant. The CDR3 nucleotides are TGTGCCAGCAGTCCGTTTCGGGGGGCGATCCAAGAGACCCAGTACTTC. Its translation is CASSPFRGAIQETQYF.